Shown below are 18 T cell receptor beta chains from a single sample sequenced in a study of T cells in Graves' hyperthyroidism and ophthalmopathy (dated by TCRdb to between 2017 and 2020). Libraries were prepared through multiplex PCR. For sequencing, an Illumina HiSeq 2000 was employed. The TCR beta CDR3 regions were amplified from RNA transcripts. The first round of RT-PCR for the TCR CDR3 was performed with the HTBI primer set and the Qiagen OneStep RT-PCR kit. TCRdb ran its own pipeline on the public reads, namely fastp trimming at Q25 and MiXCR clone calling, and kept in-frame beta chains. One record per CDR3 amino acid sequence lists the most common genes and DNA. The sample data list around 400,000 distinct CDR3 sequences, and around a quarter of these were observed just once. Clones ranked in the top ten supply 73% of the sample. The sequenced sample consisted of blood. The receptor source for this set is a man over 45 with Graves' hyperthyroidism.

In this sample, this clonotype turned up many times. The chain couples TRBV28 to TRBJ2-3, with a tentative D call TRBD1 (5 bases). CDR3 length: 15 residues. Germline V gene sequence: CDR1 MDHEN, CDR2 SYDVKM. Trimming left V 7 bases short and J 0 bases short, with 14 bases between. The CDR3 DNA sequence: TGTGCCAGCAACCAAGGGGCAGGGAGCACAGATACGCAGTATTTT. Protein sequence: CASNQGAGSTDTQYF.

This clonotype was seen more than once but under ten times. The CDR3 nucleotides are TGCGCCAGCAGCTCTCTAAGTGAAGCTTTCTTT. This codes for CASSSLSEAFF. The chain recombines TRBV5-1 with TRBJ1-1; D not resolved. Germline assignment: CDR1 SGHRS and CDR2 YFSETQ. The CDR3 consists of 11 residues. V was pared by 3 bases and J by 7 bases, with 7 bases between.

This clonotype was picked up a small number of times. The genes are TRBV5-1 and TRBJ2-1; tentative D call: TRBD2 (6 bases). The V end was cut by 4 bases, the J end by 10 bases, with 21 bases between. This CDR3 spans 15 amino acids. Germline assignment: CDR1 SGHRS and CDR2 YFSETQ. DNA of the CDR3: TGCGCCAGCAGCCCCGAACTAGCCGGTACGAGGGAGCAGTTCTTC. The encoded protein is CASSPELAGTREQFF.

The chain links TRBV15 to TRBJ2-5; 8 bases align to TRBD2. Germline CDR1 and CDR2: LNHNV and YYDKDF (reference sequence). The CDR3 runs 17 residues. The junction had 10 bases not matched to a gene; V was cut back by 0 bases and J by 4 bases. In DNA form, the CDR3 reads TGTGCCACCAGCAGAGATATTGAAGCGGGAGCTCGAGAGACCCAGTACTTC. Protein: CATSRDIEAGARETQYF.

The rearrangement links TRBV20-1 to TRBJ2-7; 7 bases map to TRBD1. V shed 6 bases and J 2 bases; nucleotides not matched to a gene: 7. Germline V gives CDR1 DFQATT, CDR2 SNEGSKA (reference sequence). The CDR3 is 13 amino acids. This CDR3 is CSATDRTPYEQYF. The CDR3 coding sequence is TGCAGTGCGACGGACAGGACCCCCTACGAGCAGTACTTC.

The genes are TRBV9 and TRBJ2-2, with 8 bases aligning to TRBD2. CDR3 length: 15 residues. Trimming took 0 bases from V and 4 from J; bases not matched to a gene: 2. In germline, CDR1 is SGDLS, CDR2 YYNGEE. The chain's CDR3 is CASSVELAGTGELFF. Here the CDR3 DNA reads TGTGCCAGCAGCGTAGAGCTAGCGGGCACCGGGGAGCTGTTTTTT.

For this clonotype: A read error is possible here, since a much larger clone lies one base away. CDR3: CASSYSPTGARLNEQFF. The CDR3 bases are TGTGCCAGCAGTTACTCGCCGACAGGGGCGCGTCTTAATGAGCAGTTCTTC. The chain uses TRBV6-6 and TRBJ2-1; 8 bases agree with TRBD1. CDR3 length equals 17 residues. Germline CDR1 MNHNY, CDR2 SVGAGI (reference sequence). After removal of 0 bases from V and 7 bases from J, the junction contained 11 bases not matched to a gene.

The J gene is TRBJ2-7, the V gene TRBV19, with D possibly matching TRBD1 (7 bases). This CDR3 region has 15 residues. V was shortened by 8 bases and J by 5 bases, with 22 bases between the two germline ends. Germline V gene data show CDR1 as LNHDA and CDR2 as SQIVND (reference sequence). CDR3 nucleotides: TGTGCCAGTGGTCGGTGGCCAGGGGGGAATCACGAGCAGTACTTC. It translates to CASGRWPGGNHEQYF.

This sequence joins TRBV18 and TRBJ1-2, with D maybe TRBD1 (5 bases). The CDR3 is 13 residues long. Germline CDR1 KGHSH, CDR2 LQKENI. Trimming left V 4 bases short and J 8 bases short, with 14 bases between. DNA of the CDR3: TGTGCCAGCTCACAGGGACGAGGGATCGGCTACACCTTC. Encoded protein: CASSQGRGIGYTF.

This clonotype was seen more than once but under ten times. This chain uses TRBV11-2 with TRBJ2-4; D could derive from TRBD1 or TRBD2 (6 bases each). Germline CDR1 and CDR2: SGHAT and FQNNGV. V was shortened by 0 bases and J by 5 bases, with 14 bases between the two germline ends. There are 16 residues in the CDR3. The CDR3 here is CASSLEGGGVENIQYF. The CDR3 coding sequence is TGTGCCAGCAGCTTAGAGGGGGGCGGTGTTGAAAACATTCAGTACTTC.

This clonotype was counted a single time. This CDR3 is missing its conserved last phenylalanine or tryptophan, likely due to a read error. The V gene is TRBV5-1, the J gene TRBJ2-5, with 8 bases fitting TRBD2. V shed 5 bases and J 3 bases; nucleotides not matched to a gene: 9. Looked up from germline, CDR1 is SGHRS and CDR2 is YFSETQ. The CDR3 loop spans 15 amino acids. In DNA form, the CDR3 reads TGCGCCAGCAGTCGGGAGGGGATGCCCAAAGAGACCCAGTACCTC. Translated, it gives CASSREGMPKETQYL.

In its sample, this clonotype was seen once. The DNA for the CDR3 is TGTGCCAGCAGTGACTCTACAGGGGGCCTAGATACGCAGTATTTT. Translation: CASSDSTGGLDTQYF. This sequence joins TRBV3-1 and TRBJ2-3; 9 nucleotides match TRBD1. Germline V gene data show CDR1 as LGHDT and CDR2 as YNNKEL (reference sequence). The J segment lost 5 bases and the V segment lost 6 bases, leaving 9 bases of the junction unmatched. This CDR3 is built from 15 residues.

This clonotype was seen more than once but under ten times. V and J are TRBV11-2 and TRBJ2-1; D unresolved. Germline V gene lookup returns CDR1 SGHAT and CDR2 FQNNGV. There are 14 residues in the CDR3. Trimming took off 0 bases at V and 9 bases at J, with 12 bases between the two ends. CDR3 residues: CASSLDRSVPEQFF. CDR3 coding DNA: TGTGCCAGCAGCTTAGATCGTTCCGTCCCTGAGCAGTTCTTC.

The chain employs TRBV7-9 and TRBJ1-4, with no clear D. Germline CDR1 is SEHNR and CDR2 is FQNEAQ (reference sequence). CDR3 length: 14 amino acids. Trimming removed 2 bases from V and 4 bases from J, with 8 bases in between. The CDR3 reads CASSLQELNEKLFF. DNA for the CDR3: TGTGCCAGCAGCTTACAGGAACTTAATGAAAAACTGTTTTTT. The complete variable domain, with remaining parts taken from reference TRBV7-9 and TRBJ1-4, reads DTGVSQNPRHKITKRGQNVTFRCDPISEHNRLYWYRQTLGQGPEFLTYFQNEAQLEKSRLLSDRFSAERPKGSFSTLEIQRTEQGDSAMYLCASSLQELNEKLFFGSGTQLSVL.

This clonotype was counted a few times. Compared with germline, one end of the junction differs, possibly owing to a read error. The CDR3 protein is CASSLAVGGLFF. The DNA for the CDR3 is TGTGCCAGCAGCTTAGCGGTTGGGGGGCTGTTTTTT. This chain connects TRBV11-2 to TRBJ2-2, with D perhaps TRBD1 or TRBD2 (5 bases each). The V gene's germline CDR1 is SGHAT and CDR2 FQNNGV. CDR3 length equals 12 residues.

This chain links TRBV2 with TRBJ2-6; D remains unclear. Germline lookup yields CDR1 SNHLY and CDR2 FYNNEI. The CDR3 runs to 13 residues. Trimming removed 7 bases at V and 2 bases at J, with 6 bases between. The CDR3 DNA is TGTGCCAGCAAGGTGGCTGGGGCCAACGTCCTGACTTTC. Translating gives CASKVAGANVLTF.

V and J are TRBV7-3 and TRBJ2-2; TRBD2 matches 7 bases. This CDR3 has 15 amino acids. V shed 2 bases and J 2 bases; nucleotides not matched to a gene: 2. Germline CDR1 and CDR2: SGHTA and FQGTGA. CDR3 sequence reads: CASSLGGGNTGELFF. CDR3 bases: TGTGCCAGCAGCTTAGGCGGGGGAAACACCGGGGAGCTGTTTTTT.

Only a few counts were recorded for this clonotype. The CDR3 is CASSIGNEQFF. CDR3 nucleotides: TGTGCCAGTAGTATTGGAAATGAGCAGTTCTTC. The chain joins TRBV19 to TRBJ2-1, with no clear D. CDR1 is LNHDA, CDR2 SQIVND, per germline (reference sequence). With 3 bases removed from V and 7 bases from J, the gap between germline ends came to 4 bases. This CDR3 contains 11 residues.